The clone carrying this T cell receptor beta chain was detected once. What it binds is not known. A second PCR of about 7 to 12 cycles used a sample-barcoded 5' primer and a J-beta primer mix. TCRdb redid the calling of the 5' RACE reads with MiXCR, one entry per CDR3 protein. The data contain about 1.6 million distinct CDR3 sequences, around 36% of them singletons. This record comes from a study of blood T cells in healthy people across ages. Points from the study as a whole: It was found that TCR beta diversity correlated strongly with the percentage of naive T cells.

The CDR3 has 14 amino acids. Unmatched junction bases numbered 10, after V lost 6 bases and J lost 6 bases. CDR1 is MNHEY, CDR2 SVGEGT, per germline. V is TRBV6-2 or TRBV6-3 and J is TRBJ1-2, with 7 bases aligning to TRBD1. Input material: blood. This TCR derives from a woman aged 30 to 39 in good health. Here the CDR3 DNA reads TGTGCCAGCAGCAGATCAGACAGGGCCCATGGCTACACCTTC. Protein: CASSRSDRAHGYTF.